The entry below describes one T cell receptor (beta chain). Its target is unknown. The source of the sample is a study of T cells after yellow fever vaccination. Looking at the study overall: With SMART-Seq v4 Ultra Low Input, the fractions containing low cell numbers were prepared. Study observations and caveats: One caveat is that FACS-sorted repertoires could contain abundant clonotypes contaminating from the bulk population. After the booster, about 95% of CD4 and around nine tenths of CD8 primary-response clones were re-detected.

MiXCR, run by TCRdb on the 5' RACE reads, gives a single entry per CDR3 protein. Of 300,000 to 450,000 distinct CDR3 sequences in the sample, around 6.5% were seen once. The CDR3 consists of 13 residues. Germline loops: CDR1 DFQATT, CDR2 SNEGSKA (reference sequence). Germline trimming cut 3 bases from V and 6 bases from J; bases unmatched to any gene: 7. Here the sequenced sample was PBMCs, taken 5 days after the yellow fever booster vaccination. The genes are TRBV20-1 and TRBJ2-7, with 8 nucleotides matching TRBD2. This receptor was taken from a man aged 30-40 years who received the YFV17D yellow fever vaccine. The CDR3 DNA follows: TGCAGTGCTAGTTCGGGAGGGCCGAGCGAGCAGTACTTC. As protein: CSASSGGPSEQYF.